The following is a TCR beta chain sequence with its context. The data belong to a study of blood T cell repertoires in COVID-19. Study details: The United States, Italy and Spain provided the acute and convalescent COVID-19 samples. T cells, B-cell-depleted T cells, or PBMCs supplied cDNA or gDNA.

Germline CDR1 and CDR2: LGHDT and YNNKEL (reference sequence). Trimming removed 4 bases from V and 7 bases from J; junction bases left unmatched: 10. The CDR3 contains 15 residues. TCRdb keeps only in-frame clones here, not all; method: immunoSEQ multiplex PCR. This sample has around 120,000 clones, with about nine tenths found just once. This TCR came from a woman between 70 and 85 years old with acute or convalescent COVID-19. The V gene is TRBV3-1 (or the pseudogene TRBV3-2), the J gene TRBJ2-1; 7 nucleotides line up with TRBD2. The sequencing input was peripheral blood. CDR3 bases: TGTGCCAGCAGCCGGGGGGGTGCCACACAAAATGAGCAGTTCTTC. It encodes CASSRGGATQNEQFF.